The present T cell receptor (beta chain) was sequenced within a study of CD8 T cells in ankylosing spondylitis. The germline CDR1 and CDR2 sequences are PRHDT and FYEKMQ (reference sequence). Germline trimming cut 5 bases from V and 1 base from J; bases unmatched to any gene: 8. The CDR3 consists of 17 residues. A single record per CDR3 protein comes from TCRdb applying MiXCR to the 5' RACE reads. This sample carries fewer than 250,000 distinct CDR3 sequences, around 16% of them seen once, and the ten largest clones take roughly 46%. Study outcomes and limitations: The study identified a TCR beta motif of 7 or 8 highly homologous variants that appeared characteristic of ankylosing spondylitis blood.

Of note for this clonotype: Its antigen remains unidentified.

The sequence derives from a male donor with ankylosing spondylitis. The specimen sequenced was blood, either unsorted or a sorted T cell fraction (not recorded which). The rearrangement joins TRBV13 to TRBJ2-7; 13 bases line up with TRBD2. CDR3 coding DNA: TGTGCCAGCAGCCCCGGGACTAGCGGGAAAAGTTCCTACGAGCAGTACTTC. It specifies CASSPGTSGKSSYEQYF.